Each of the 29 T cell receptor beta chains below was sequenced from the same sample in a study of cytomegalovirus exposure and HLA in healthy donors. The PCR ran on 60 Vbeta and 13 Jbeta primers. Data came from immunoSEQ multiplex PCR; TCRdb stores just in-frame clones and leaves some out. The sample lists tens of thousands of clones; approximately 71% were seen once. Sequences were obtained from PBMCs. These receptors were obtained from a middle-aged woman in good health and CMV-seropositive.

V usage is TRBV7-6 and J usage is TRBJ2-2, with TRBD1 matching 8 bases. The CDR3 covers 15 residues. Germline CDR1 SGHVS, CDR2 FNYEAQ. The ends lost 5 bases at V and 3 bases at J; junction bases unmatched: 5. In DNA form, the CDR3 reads TGTGCCAGCAGCCCGACAGGGGTGGACACCGGGGAGCTGTTTTTT. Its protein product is CASSPTGVDTGELFF.

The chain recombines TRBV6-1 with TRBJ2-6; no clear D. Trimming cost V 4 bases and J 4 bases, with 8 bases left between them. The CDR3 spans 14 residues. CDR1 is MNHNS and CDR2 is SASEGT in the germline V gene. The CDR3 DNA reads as TGTGCCAGCAGTGTGACAACGGGGGCCAACGTCCTGACTTTC. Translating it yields CASSVTTGANVLTF.

The CDR3 coding sequence is TGTGCCAGCAGCTCCTTTCCCCGGGGTGGGGCCAACGTCCTGACTTTC. Encoded protein: CASSSFPRGGANVLTF. The gene calls are TRBV7-8 and TRBJ2-6, with D possibly being TRBD2 (5 bases). Germline V gene lookup returns CDR1 SGHVS and CDR2 FQNEAQ. The CDR3 sequence is 16 residues long. The ends were cut back, 4 bases at V and 3 bases at J, with 13 bases in the middle.

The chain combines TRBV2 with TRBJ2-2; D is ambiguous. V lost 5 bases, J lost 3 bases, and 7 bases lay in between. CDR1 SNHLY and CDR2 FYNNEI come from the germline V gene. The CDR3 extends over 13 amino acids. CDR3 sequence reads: CASSYYDTGELFF. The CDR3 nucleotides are TGTGCCAGCAGTTACTATGACACCGGGGAGCTGTTTTTT.

CDR3 coding DNA: TGTGCCAGCAGCTTCATACCGGGGGAGGCTTTCTTT. Its protein product is CASSFIPGEAFF. This sequence joins TRBV28 and TRBJ1-1; a weak D match, TRBD1 (5 bases). Per germline, CDR1 MDHEN and CDR2 SYDVKM. V lost 6 bases to trimming and J lost 11 bases, with 16 bases between them. This CDR3 comprises 12 residues.

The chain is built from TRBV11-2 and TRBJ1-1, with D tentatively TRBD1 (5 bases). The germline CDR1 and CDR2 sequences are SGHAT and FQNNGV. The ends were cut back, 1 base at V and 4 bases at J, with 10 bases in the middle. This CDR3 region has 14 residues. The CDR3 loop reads CASSLAGQGTEAFF. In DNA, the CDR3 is TGTGCCAGCAGCTTAGCCGGGCAGGGCACTGAAGCTTTCTTT.

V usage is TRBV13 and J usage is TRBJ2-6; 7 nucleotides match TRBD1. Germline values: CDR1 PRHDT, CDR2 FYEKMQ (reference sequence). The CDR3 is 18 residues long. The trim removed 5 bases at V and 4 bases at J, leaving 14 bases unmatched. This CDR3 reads CASSVGWDSRTGANVLTF. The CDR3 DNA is TGTGCCAGCAGCGTCGGCTGGGACAGTCGAACGGGGGCCAACGTCCTGACTTTC.

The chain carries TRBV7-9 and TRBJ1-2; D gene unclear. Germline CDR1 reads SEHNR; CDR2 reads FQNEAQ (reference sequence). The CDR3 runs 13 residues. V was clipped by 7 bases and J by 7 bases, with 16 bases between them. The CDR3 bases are TGTGCCAGCACCGCCGTCCAGGATGGTGGCTACACCTTC. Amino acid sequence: CASTAVQDGGYTF.

CDR3 DNA sequence: TGTGCCAGCAGCAAACGCCAGGATGAAGCTTTCTTT. Translated: CASSKRQDEAFF. The chain uses TRBV6-1 and TRBJ1-1, with D uncertain. This CDR3 has 12 residues. Trimming pared 6 bases from V and 7 bases from J, leaving 12 bases between. Germline CDR1 and CDR2: MNHNS and SASEGT.

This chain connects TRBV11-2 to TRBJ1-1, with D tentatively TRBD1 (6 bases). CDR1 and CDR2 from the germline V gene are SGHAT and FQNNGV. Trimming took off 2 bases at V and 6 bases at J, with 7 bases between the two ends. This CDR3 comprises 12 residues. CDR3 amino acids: CASSLSGAEAFF. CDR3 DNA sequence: TGTGCCAGCAGCTTATCAGGGGCTGAAGCTTTCTTT.

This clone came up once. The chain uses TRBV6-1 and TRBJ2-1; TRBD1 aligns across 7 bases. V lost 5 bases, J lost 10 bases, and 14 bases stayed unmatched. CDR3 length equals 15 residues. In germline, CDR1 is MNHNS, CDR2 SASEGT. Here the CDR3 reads CASSFRDSTILEQFF. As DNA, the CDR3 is TGTGCCAGCAGTTTCCGGGACAGTACAATATTGGAGCAGTTCTTC.

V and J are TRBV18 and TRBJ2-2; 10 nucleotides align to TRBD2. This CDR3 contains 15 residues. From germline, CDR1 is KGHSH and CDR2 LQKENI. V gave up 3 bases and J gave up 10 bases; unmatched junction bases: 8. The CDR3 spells CASSPEVAGGAELFF. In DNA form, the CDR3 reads TGTGCCAGCTCACCTGAGGTAGCGGGGGGCGCGGAGCTGTTTTTT.

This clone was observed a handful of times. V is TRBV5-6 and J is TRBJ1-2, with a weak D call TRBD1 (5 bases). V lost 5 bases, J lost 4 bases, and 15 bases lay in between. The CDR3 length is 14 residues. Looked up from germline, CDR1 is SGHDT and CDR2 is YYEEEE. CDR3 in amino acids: CASRIYGTPYGYTF. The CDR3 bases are TGTGCCAGCAGAATATACGGGACTCCCTATGGCTACACCTTC. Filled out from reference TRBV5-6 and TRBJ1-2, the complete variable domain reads DAGVTQSPTHLIKTRGQQVTLRCSPKSGHDTVSWYQQALGQGPQFIFQYYEEEERQRGNFPDRFSGHQFPNYSSELNVNALLLGDSALYLCASRIYGTPYGYTFGSGTRLTVV.

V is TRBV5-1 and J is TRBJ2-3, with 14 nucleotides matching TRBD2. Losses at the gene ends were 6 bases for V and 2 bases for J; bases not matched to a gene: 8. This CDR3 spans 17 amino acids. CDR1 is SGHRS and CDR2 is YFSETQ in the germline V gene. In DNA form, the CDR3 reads TGCGCCAGCACTCGGACTAGCGGGGGGAGGTACACAGATACGCAGTATTTT. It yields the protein CASTRTSGGRYTDTQYF.

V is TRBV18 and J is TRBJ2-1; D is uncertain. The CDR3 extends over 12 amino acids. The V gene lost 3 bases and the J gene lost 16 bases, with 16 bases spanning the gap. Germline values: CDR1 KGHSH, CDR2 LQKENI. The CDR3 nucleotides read TGTGCCAGCTCACCCGACGAGCTATCGGGTTTCTTC. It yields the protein CASSPDELSGFF. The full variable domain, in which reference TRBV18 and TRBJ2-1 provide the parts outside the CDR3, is NAGVMQNPRHLVRRRGQEARLRCSPMKGHSHVYWYRQLPEEGLKFMVYLQKENIIDESGMPKERFSAEFPKEGPSILRIQQVVRGDSAAYFCASSPDELSGFFGPGTRLTVL.

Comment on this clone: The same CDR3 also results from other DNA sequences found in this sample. The CDR3 coding sequence is TGTGCCAGCAGCTCTGGGGCTAGCTCCTATAATTCACCCCTCCACTTT. Translation gives CASSSGASSYNSPLHF. The chain joins TRBV7-9 to TRBJ1-6; the D gene is possibly TRBD1 (5 bases). Germline V gene data show CDR1 as SEHNR and CDR2 as FQNEAQ (reference sequence). CDR3 length equals 16 residues. Deletions cut 4 bases from V and 0 bases from J, with 10 bases between.

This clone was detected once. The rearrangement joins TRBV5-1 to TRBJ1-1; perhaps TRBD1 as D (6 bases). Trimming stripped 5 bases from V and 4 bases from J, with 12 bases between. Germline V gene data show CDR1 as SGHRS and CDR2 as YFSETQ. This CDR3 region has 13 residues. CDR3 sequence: CASSLQGPTEAFF. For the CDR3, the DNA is TGCGCCAGCAGTTTACAGGGTCCCACTGAAGCTTTCTTT.

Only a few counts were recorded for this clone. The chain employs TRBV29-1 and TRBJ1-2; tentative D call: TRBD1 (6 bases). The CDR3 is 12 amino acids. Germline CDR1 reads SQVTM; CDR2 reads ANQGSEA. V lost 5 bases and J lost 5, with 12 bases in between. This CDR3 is CSVSQGEYGYTF. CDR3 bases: TGCAGCGTTTCACAGGGTGAATATGGCTACACCTTC.

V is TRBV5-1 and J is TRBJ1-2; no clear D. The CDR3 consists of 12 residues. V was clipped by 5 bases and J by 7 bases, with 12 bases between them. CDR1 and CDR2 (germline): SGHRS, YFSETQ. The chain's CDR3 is CASRTVRGGYTF. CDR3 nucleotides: TGCGCCAGCAGGACCGTCCGGGGTGGCTACACCTTC. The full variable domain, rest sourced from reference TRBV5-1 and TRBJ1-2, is KAGVTQTPRYLIKTRGQQVTLSCSPISGHRSVSWYQQTPGQGLQFLFEYFSETQRNKGNFPGRFSGRQFSNSRSEMNVSTLELGDSALYLCASRTVRGGYTFGSGTRLTVV.

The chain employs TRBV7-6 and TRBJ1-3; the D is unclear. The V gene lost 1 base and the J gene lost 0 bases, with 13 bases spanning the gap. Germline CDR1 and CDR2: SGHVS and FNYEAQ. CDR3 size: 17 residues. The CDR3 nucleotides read TGTGCCAGCAGCTTAGAGGCGGCTCAGAGCTCTGGAAACACCATATATTTT. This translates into CASSLEAAQSSGNTIYF.

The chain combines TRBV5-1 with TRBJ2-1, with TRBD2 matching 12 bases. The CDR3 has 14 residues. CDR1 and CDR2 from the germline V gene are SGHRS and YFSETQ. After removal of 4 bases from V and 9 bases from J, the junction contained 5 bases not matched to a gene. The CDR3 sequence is CASSHGLAGPEQFF. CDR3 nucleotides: TGCGCCAGCAGCCACGGACTAGCGGGACCTGAGCAGTTCTTC.

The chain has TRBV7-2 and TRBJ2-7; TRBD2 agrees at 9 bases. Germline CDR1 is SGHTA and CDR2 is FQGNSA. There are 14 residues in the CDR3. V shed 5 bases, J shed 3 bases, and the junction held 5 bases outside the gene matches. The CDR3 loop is CASSPGLAFYEQYF. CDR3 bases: TGTGCCAGCAGCCCAGGACTAGCGTTCTACGAGCAGTACTTC.

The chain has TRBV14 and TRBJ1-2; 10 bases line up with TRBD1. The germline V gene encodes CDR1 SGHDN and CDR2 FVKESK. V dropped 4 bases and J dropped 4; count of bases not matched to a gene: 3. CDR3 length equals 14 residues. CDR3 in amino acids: CASSLGQGSYGYTF. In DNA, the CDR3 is TGTGCCAGCAGCCTGGGACAGGGGAGCTATGGCTACACCTTC.

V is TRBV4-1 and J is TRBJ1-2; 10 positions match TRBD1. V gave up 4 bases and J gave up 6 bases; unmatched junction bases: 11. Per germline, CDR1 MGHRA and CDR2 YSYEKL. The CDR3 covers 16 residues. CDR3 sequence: CASSPGTGVKMDGYTF. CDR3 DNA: TGCGCCAGCAGCCCCGGGACAGGGGTTAAAATGGATGGCTACACCTTC.

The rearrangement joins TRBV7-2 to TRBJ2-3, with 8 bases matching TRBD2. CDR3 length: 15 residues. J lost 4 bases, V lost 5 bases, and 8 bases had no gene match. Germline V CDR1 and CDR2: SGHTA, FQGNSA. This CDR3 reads CASSHSPGLADTQYF. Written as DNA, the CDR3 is TGTGCCAGCAGCCATTCCCCGGGACTAGCAGATACGCAGTATTTT. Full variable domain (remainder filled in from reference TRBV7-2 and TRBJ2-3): GAGVSQSPSNKVTEKGKDVELRCDPISGHTALYWYRQSLGQGLEFLIYFQGNSAPDKSGLPSDRFSAERTGGSVSTLTIQRTQQEDSAVYLCASSHSPGLADTQYFGPGTRLTVL.

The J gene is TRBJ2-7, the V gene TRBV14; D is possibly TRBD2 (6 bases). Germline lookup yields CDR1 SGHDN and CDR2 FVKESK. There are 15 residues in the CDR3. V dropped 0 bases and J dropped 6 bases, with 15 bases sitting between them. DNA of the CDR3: TGTGCCAGCAGCCAAGATCCCGGACTACTTCGCGAGCAGTACTTC. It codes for CASSQDPGLLREQYF.

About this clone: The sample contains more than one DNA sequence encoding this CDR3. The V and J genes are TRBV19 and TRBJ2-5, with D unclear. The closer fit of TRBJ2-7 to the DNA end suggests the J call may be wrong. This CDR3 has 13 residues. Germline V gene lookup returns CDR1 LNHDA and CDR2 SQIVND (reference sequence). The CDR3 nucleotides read TGTGCCAGTAGTCGTACAGTTTCCTACGAGCAGTACTTC. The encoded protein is CASSRTVSYEQYF.

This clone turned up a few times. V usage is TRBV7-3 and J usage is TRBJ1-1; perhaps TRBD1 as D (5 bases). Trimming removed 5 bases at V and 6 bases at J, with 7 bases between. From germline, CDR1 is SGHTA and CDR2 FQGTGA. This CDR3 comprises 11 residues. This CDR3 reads CASSGGAEAFF. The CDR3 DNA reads TGTGCCAGCAGCGGAGGGGCTGAAGCTTTCTTT.

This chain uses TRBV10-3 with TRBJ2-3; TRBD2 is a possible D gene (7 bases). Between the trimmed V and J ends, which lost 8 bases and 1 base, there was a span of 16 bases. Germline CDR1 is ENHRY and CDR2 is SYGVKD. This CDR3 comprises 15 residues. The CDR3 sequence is CAISVPGGRTDTQYF. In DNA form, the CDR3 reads TGTGCCATCTCCGTCCCGGGGGGCCGCACAGATACGCAGTATTTT.